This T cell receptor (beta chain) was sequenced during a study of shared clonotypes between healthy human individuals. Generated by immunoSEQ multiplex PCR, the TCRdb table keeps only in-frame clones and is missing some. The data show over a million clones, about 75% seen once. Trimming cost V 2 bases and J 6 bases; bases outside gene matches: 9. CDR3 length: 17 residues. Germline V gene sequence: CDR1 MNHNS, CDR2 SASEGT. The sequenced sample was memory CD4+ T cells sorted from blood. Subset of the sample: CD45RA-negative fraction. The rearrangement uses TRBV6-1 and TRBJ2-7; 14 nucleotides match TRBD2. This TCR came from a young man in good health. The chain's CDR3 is CASSEPGLAGAPFEQYF. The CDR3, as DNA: TGTGCCAGCAGTGAACCGGGACTAGCGGGGGCACCCTTCGAGCAGTACTTC.